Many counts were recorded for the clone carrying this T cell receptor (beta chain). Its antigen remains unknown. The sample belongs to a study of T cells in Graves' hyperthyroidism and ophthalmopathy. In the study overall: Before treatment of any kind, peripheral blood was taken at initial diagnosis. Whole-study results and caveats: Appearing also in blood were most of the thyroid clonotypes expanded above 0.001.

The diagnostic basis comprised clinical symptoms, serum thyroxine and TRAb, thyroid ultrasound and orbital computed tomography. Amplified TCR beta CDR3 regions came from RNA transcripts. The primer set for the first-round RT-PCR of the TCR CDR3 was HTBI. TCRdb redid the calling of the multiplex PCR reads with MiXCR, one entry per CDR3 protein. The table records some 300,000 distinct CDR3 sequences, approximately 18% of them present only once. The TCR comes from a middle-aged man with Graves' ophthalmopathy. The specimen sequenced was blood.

The CDR3 protein is CASSILPGQGYEQYF. The CDR3, as DNA: TGTGCCAGTAGTATCCTTCCGGGACAGGGCTACGAGCAGTACTTC. The chain uses TRBV19 and TRBJ2-7; 9 bases map to TRBD1. Germline CDR1 LNHDA, CDR2 SQIVND (reference sequence). This CDR3 contains 15 residues. The ends lost 3 bases at V and 3 bases at J; junction bases unmatched: 6.